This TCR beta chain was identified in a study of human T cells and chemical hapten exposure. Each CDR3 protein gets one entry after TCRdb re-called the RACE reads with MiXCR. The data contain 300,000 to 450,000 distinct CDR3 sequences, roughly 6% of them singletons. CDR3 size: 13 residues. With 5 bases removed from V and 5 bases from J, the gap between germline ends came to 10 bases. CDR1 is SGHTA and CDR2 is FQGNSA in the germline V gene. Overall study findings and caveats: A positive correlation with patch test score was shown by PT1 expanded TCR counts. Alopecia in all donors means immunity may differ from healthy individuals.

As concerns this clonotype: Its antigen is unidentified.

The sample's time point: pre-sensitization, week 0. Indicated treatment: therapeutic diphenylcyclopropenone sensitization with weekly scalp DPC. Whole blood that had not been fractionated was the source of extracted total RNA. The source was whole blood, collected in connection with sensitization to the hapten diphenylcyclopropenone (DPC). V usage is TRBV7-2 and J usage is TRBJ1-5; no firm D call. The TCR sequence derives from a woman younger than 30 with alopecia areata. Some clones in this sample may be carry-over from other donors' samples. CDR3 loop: CASSPGLYQPQHF. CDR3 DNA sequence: TGTGCCAGCAGCCCGGGCCTATATCAGCCCCAGCATTTT.